The clone carrying this T cell receptor beta chain appeared many times. As yet, its antigen is unknown. The read ends 3 residues shy of where the CDR3 ends; the end is completed using the germline J gene. This record comes from a study of T cell clonality in common variable immunodeficiency. CDR3 length equals 14 residues. Unmatched junction bases numbered 7, after V lost 4 bases and J lost 7 bases. Germline V gene data show CDR1 as SNHLY and CDR2 as FYNNEI. Regarding the study as a whole: Fewer TCRbeta clones were shared among CVID subjects than controls. Links between repertoire features and CVID complications were heterogeneity-limited.

Sequencing input was equivalent genomic DNA from CVID and controls. Profiled with immunoSEQ multiplex PCR; TCRdb holds only in-frame clones, not every one. The sample presents over 40,000 clones, none singletons. This receptor was taken from a person aged 18 to 75 in good health. Material for sequencing was peripheral blood mononuclear cells. The chain combines TRBV2 with TRBJ1-5; TRBD1 matches 7 bases. The CDR3 is CASSVYRGNQPQHF. CDR3 DNA (partial): TGTGCCAGCAGTGTGTACAGGGGAAACCAGCCC. The full variable domain, completed using reference TRBV2 and TRBJ1-5, is EPEVTQTPSHQVTQMGQEVILRCVPISNHLYFYWYRQILGQKVEFLVSFYNNEISEKSEIFDDQFSVERPDGSNFTLKIRSTKLEDSAMYFCASSVYRGNQPQHFGDGTRLSIL.